The entry that follows covers one T cell receptor beta chain sequence. The source of the sample is a study of T cell changes during pregnancy in multiple sclerosis. This table comes from immunoSEQ multiplex PCR, and its TCRdb copy is limited to in-frame clones, with some not included. The sample has 38,000 or so clones; approximately 92% are singletons. Germline V CDR1 and CDR2: SGHDT, YYEEEE. V lost 0 bases and J 9 bases, leaving 5 bases between the germline ends. The length of the CDR3 is 11 residues. The clonotype comes from a female donor with multiple sclerosis, enrolled in a pregnancy study. The sample here was CD4+ T cells from peripheral blood mononuclear cells, taken in the third trimester of pregnancy. The chain has TRBV5-6 and TRBJ2-3; D uncertain. In nucleotides, the CDR3 is TGTGCCAGCAGCTTGGCCGTCACGCAGTATTTT. Translation: CASSLAVTQYF.